A single sample is the source of the 7 T cell receptor beta chains below, sequenced in a study of vaccination and CD4 T cells after COVID-19. These receptors are not linked to any known antigen. Described treatment: 10-day PBMC culture with coronavirus spike peptide pools or control peptides (ViraFEST assay). Sequencing of cultured CD4+ T cell DNA used the Oncomine TCR Beta short-read assay. TCRdb ran MiXCR on the PCR reads and lists one entry per CDR3 protein. Found here are 13,000 or so distinct CDR3 sequences, less than 35% of them singletons; the top ten hold 6.5% to 8.5%. Sequencing used CD4+ T cells from blood, cultured in vitro. Source of these receptors: a human donor who had recovered from COVID-19.

The rearrangement joins TRBV7-9 to TRBJ2-5, with D hard to call. Germline lookup yields CDR1 SEHNR and CDR2 FQNEAQ (reference sequence). The CDR3 is made up of 15 amino acids. Trimming removed 5 bases at V and 2 bases at J, with 15 bases between. The CDR3 region is CASSLDGQRQETQYF. As DNA, the CDR3 is TGTGCCAGCAGCCTTGACGGGCAACGACAAGAGACCCAGTACTTC.

J is TRBJ1-2 and V is TRBV11-2; possibly TRBD1 for D (5 bases). CDR1 and CDR2 from the germline V gene are SGHAT and FQNNGV. The CDR3 has 13 amino acids. V lost 5 bases to trimming and J lost 4 bases, with 11 bases between them. The CDR3 nucleotides are TGTGCCAGCAGCCCGGACACGTCCTATGGCTACACCTTC. It codes for CASSPDTSYGYTF.

By share of the sample, this clonotype is medium-sized. The chain has TRBV27 and TRBJ1-1, with D perhaps matching TRBD1 (6 bases). This CDR3 has 15 residues. V dropped 8 bases and J dropped 0 bases, with 16 bases sitting between them. Germline-derived CDR1 and CDR2 are MNHEY and SMNVEV (reference sequence). Written as DNA, the CDR3 is TGTGCCAGCCGAAGACAGGTTAACATGAACACTGAAGCTTTCTTT. Translating gives CASRRQVNMNTEAFF.

In this sample, this clonotype is medium-sized (0.01 to 0.1%). The chain recombines TRBV15 with TRBJ2-2; D remains ambiguous. Germline V lookup: CDR1 LNHNV, CDR2 YYDKDF (reference sequence). CDR3 length equals 16 residues. V dropped 1 base and J dropped 0 bases, with 9 bases sitting between them. CDR3 DNA sequence: TGTGCCACCAGCAGAGTTAGGACGGCGAACACCGGGGAGCTGTTTTTT. Amino acid sequence: CATSRVRTANTGELFF.

This clonotype was counted once. V and J are TRBV7-2 and TRBJ2-1; D may be TRBD1 or TRBD2 (5 bases each). CDR1 SGHTA and CDR2 FQGNSA come from the germline V gene. Trimming stripped 0 bases from V and 0 bases from J, with 12 bases between. CDR3 length: 17 amino acids. CDR3 DNA: TGTGCCAGCAGCTTAGCACTCGGGGCCACCTCCTACAATGAGCAGTTCTTC. Protein sequence: CASSLALGATSYNEQFF.

A few counts support this clonotype. The J gene is TRBJ2-6, the V gene TRBV7-9; D perhaps matches TRBD2 (5 bases). The length of the CDR3 is 15 residues. Germline V gives CDR1 SEHNR, CDR2 FQNEAQ (reference sequence). The germline V and J ends were trimmed by 4 bases and 1 base, with 8 bases remaining between them. The CDR3 nucleotides read TGTGCCAGCAGCTACCGAGGGTCTGGGGCCAACGTCCTGACTTTC. Its protein is CASSYRGSGANVLTF.

This rearrangement joins TRBV27 to TRBJ1-1; the D gene is possibly TRBD1 (6 bases). The germline V gene has CDR1 MNHEY and CDR2 SMNVEV (reference sequence). The length of the CDR3 is 13 residues. Trimming stripped 4 bases from V and 3 bases from J, with 9 bases between. CDR3 sequence: CASSYRDDTEAFF. Here the CDR3 DNA reads TGTGCCAGCAGTTACAGGGATGACACTGAAGCTTTCTTT.